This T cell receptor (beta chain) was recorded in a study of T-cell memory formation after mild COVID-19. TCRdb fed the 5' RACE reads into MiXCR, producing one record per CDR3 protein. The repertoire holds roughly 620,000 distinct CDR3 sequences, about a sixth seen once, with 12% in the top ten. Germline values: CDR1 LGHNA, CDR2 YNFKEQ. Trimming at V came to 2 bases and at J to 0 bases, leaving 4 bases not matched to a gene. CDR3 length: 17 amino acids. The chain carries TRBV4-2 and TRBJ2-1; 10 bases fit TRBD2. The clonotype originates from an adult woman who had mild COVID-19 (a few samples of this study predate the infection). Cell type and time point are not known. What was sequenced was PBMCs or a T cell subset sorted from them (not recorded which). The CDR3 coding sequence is TGTGCCAGCAGCCAAATTCCTAGCGGGAGCTCCTACAATGAGCAGTTCTTC. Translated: CASSQIPSGSSYNEQFF.